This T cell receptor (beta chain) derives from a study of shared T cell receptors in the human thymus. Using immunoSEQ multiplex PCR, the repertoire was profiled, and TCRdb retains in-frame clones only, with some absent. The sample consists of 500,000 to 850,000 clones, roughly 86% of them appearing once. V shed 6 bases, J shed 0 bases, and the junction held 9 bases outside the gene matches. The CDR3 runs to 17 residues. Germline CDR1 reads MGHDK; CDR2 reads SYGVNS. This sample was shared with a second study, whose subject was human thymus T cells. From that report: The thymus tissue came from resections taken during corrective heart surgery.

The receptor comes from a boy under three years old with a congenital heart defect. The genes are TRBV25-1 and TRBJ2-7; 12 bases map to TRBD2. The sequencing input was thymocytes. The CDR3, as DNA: TGTGCCAGCAGATCAACTAGCGGGGGGTTTAGCTCCTACGAGCAGTACTTC. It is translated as CASRSTSGGFSSYEQYF.